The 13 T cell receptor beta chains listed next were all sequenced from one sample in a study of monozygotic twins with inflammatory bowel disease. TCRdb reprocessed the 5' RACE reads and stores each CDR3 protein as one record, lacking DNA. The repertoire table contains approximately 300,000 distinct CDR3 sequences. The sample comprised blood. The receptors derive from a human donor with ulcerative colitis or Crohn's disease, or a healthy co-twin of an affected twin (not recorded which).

CDR3 in amino acids: CATSSWAGETEQFF. The chain joins TRBV24-1 to TRBJ2-1; TCRdb outputs TRBD1, but without DNA this stays unchecked. Germline CDR1 and CDR2: KGHDR and SFDVKD. This CDR3 is 14 amino acids long.

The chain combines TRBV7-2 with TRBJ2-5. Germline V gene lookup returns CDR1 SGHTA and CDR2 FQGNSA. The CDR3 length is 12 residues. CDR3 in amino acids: CASSRLIGTQYF.

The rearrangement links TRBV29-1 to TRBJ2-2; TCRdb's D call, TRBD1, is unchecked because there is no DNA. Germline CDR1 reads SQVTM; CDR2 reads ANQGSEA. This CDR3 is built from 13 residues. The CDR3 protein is CSHQGERTGELFF.

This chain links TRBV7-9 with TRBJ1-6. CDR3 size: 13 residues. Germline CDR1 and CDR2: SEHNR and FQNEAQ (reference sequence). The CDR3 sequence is CASSREVSTPIHF.

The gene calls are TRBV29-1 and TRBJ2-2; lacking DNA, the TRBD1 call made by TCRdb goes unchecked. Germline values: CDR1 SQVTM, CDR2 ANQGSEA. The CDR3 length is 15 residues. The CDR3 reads CSVEEYVGRTGELFF.

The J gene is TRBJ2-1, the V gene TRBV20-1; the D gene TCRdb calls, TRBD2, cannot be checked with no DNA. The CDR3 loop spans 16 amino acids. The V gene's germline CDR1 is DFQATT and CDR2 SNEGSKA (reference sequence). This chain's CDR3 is CSARVLAGESYNEQFF.

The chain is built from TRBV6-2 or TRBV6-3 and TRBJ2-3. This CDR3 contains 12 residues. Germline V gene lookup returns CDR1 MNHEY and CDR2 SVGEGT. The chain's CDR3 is CASSYTTDTQYF.

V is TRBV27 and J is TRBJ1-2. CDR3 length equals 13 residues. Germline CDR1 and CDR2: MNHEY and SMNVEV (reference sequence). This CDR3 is CASSTTVMGGYTF.

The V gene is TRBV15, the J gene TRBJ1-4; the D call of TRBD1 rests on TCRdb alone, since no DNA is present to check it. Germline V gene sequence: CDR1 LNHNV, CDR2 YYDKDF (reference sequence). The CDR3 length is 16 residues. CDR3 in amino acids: CATSRPGERTNEKLFF.

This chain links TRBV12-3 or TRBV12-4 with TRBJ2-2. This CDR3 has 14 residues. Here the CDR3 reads CASSGTVNTGELFF.

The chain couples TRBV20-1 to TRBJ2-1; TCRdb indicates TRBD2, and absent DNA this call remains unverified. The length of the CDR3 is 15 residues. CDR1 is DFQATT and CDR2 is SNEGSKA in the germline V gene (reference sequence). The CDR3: CSARGGGVSYNEQFF.

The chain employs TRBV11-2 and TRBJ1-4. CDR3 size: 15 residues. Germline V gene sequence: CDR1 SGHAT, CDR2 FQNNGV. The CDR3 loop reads CASSLGPASNEKLFF.

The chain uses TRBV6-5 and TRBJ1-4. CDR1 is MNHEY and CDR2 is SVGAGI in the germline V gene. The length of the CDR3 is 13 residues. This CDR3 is CASGTATNEKLFF.